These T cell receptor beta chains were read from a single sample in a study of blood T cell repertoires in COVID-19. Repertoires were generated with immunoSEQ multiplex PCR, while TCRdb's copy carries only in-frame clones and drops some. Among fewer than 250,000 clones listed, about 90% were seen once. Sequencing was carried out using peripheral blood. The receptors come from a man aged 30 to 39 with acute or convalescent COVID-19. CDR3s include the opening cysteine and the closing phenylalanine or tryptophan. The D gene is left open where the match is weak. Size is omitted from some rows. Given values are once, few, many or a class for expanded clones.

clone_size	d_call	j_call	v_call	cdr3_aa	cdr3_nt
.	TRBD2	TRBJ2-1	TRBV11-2	CASTVSGTSGGYEQFF	TGTGCCAGCACCGTATCCGGGACTAGCGGTGGGTATGAGCAGTTCTTC
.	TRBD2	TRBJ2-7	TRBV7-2	CASSLREGRYEQYF	TGTGCCAGCAGCTTGCGGGAGGGCCGGTACGAGCAGTACTTC
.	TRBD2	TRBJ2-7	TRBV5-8	CASPPGGYEQYF	TGTGCCAGCCCTCCGGGGGGCTACGAGCAGTACTTC
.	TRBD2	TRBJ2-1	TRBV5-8	CASSLGTLAGYNEQFF	TGTGCCAGCAGCTTGGGGACGCTAGCGGGGTACAATGAGCAGTTCTTC
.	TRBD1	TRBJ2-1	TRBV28	CATLRRDRGSHEQFF	TGTGCCACCCTCCGGCGGGACAGGGGGTCCCATGAGCAGTTCTTC
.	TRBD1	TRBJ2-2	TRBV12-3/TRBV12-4	CASGTENTGELFF	TGTGCCAGCGGGACAGAGAACACCGGGGAGCTGTTTTTT
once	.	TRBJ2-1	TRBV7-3	CASSLMATSEQFF	TGTGCCAGCAGCTTAATGGCGACTAGTGAGCAGTTCTTC
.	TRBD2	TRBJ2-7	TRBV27	CASSSYTGGEQYF	TGTGCCAGCAGTTCTTATACGGGAGGCGAGCAGTACTTC
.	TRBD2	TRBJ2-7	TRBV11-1	CASSWTSVDSYEQYF	TGTGCCAGCAGCTGGACTAGCGTCGACTCCTACGAGCAGTACTTC
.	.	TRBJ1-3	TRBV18	CASSPRAGNTIYF	TGTGCCAGCTCACCTCGGGCTGGAAACACCATATATTTT
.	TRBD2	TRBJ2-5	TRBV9	CASSGSGSRETQYF	TGTGCCAGCAGCGGTAGCGGGAGTAGGGAGACCCAGTACTTC
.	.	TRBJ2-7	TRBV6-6	CASRNGGQNYEQYF	TGTGCCAGCAGGAACGGAGGTCAAAACTACGAGCAGTACTTC
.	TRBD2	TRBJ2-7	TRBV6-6	CASRIAGALYEQYF	TGTGCCAGCAGGATAGCGGGGGCCCTCTACGAGCAGTACTTC
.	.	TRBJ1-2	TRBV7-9	CASSLVLRYGYTF	TGTGCCAGCAGCTTAGTACTTCGCTATGGCTACACCTTC
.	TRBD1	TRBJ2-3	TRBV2	CASKGTGGLGTQYF	TGTGCCAGCAAAGGAACAGGGGGTTTAGGCACGCAGTATTTT
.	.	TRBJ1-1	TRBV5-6	CASSLPVSEAFF	TGTGCCAGCAGCTTGCCCGTTTCTGAAGCTTTCTTT